One and the same sample provided the 13 T cell receptor beta chains below, sequenced in a study of OX40 agonist ivuxolimab in advanced cancers. Profiling relied on immunoSEQ multiplex PCR, and the TCRdb table lists in-frame clones only, not all of them. The table includes tens of thousands of clones, approximately 90% detected once. The material was CD4+ or CD8+ T cells sorted from blood, obtained in a trial of the OX40 agonist ivuxolimab. These receptors came from an adult with an advanced solid tumor such as melanoma, head and neck, liver or kidney cancer.

V usage is TRBV19 and J usage is TRBJ2-1, with D possibly being TRBD2 (6 bases). CDR1 LNHDA and CDR2 SQIVND come from the germline V gene (reference sequence). The ends were cut back, 5 bases at V and 8 bases at J, with 16 bases in the middle. The CDR3 has 14 residues. The CDR3 is CASSFSTSRDEQFF. For the CDR3, the DNA is TGTGCCAGTAGTTTCTCGACTAGTCGGGATGAGCAGTTCTTC.

Written as DNA, the CDR3 is TGTGCCAGCAGCCAAGATCAACAAGGGGGGTTTGAAGCTTTCTTT. Its translation: CASSQDQQGGFEAFF. The rearrangement links TRBV4-2 to TRBJ1-1, with a tentative D call TRBD1 (6 bases). Germline CDR1 is LGHNA and CDR2 is YNFKEQ. The CDR3 has 15 residues. V lost 0 bases and J 7 bases, leaving 15 bases between the germline ends.

The chain is built from TRBV18 and TRBJ2-5, with D hard to call. Germline-derived CDR1 and CDR2 are KGHSH and LQKENI. V lost 6 bases and J 5 bases, leaving 10 bases between the germline ends. The CDR3 contains 12 residues. CDR3 nucleotide sequence: TGTGCCAGCTCGCCGCGTAGTGAGACCCAGTACTTC. It codes for CASSPRSETQYF.

The chain couples TRBV7-2 to TRBJ2-2; D is unclear. CDR3 length: 15 residues. V dropped 2 bases and J dropped 1 base, with 8 bases sitting between them. CDR1 SGHTA and CDR2 FQGNSA come from the germline V gene. This CDR3 reads CASSLISLNTGELFF. The CDR3 DNA reads as TGTGCCAGCAGCTTAATCTCCCTGAACACCGGGGAGCTGTTTTTT.

The V call is TRBV7-8, the J call TRBJ2-2, with 9 nucleotides matching TRBD2. V dropped 3 bases and J dropped 4; count of bases not matched to a gene: 3. CDR1 SGHVS and CDR2 FQNEAQ come from the germline V gene. This CDR3 has 15 amino acids. CDR3: CASSFLLAGTGELFF. Written as DNA, the CDR3 is TGTGCCAGCAGCTTTCTACTAGCGGGCACCGGGGAGCTGTTTTTT.

This chain connects TRBV27 to TRBJ1-4; D ambiguous. The germline gives CDR1 MNHEY, CDR2 SMNVEV (reference sequence). This CDR3 spans 13 amino acids. V was shortened by 4 bases and J by 7 bases, with 10 bases between the two germline ends. CDR3: CASSYGRGEKLFF. CDR3 sequence (DNA): TGTGCCAGCAGTTACGGAAGAGGTGAAAAACTGTTTTTT.

The chain couples TRBV9 to TRBJ2-3; D may be TRBD2 (6 bases). This CDR3 has 15 residues. The germline V gene has CDR1 SGDLS and CDR2 YYNGEE. The V end was cut by 2 bases, the J end by 5 bases, with 15 bases between. CDR3 nucleotides: TGTGCCAGCAGCGTGGAGACTAGAAGGGTAGATACGCAGTATTTT. Its translation is CASSVETRRVDTQYF.

This chain joins TRBV19 and TRBJ1-1; TRBD1 agrees at 8 bases. The CDR3 length is 13 residues. Losses at the gene ends were 3 bases for V and 7 bases for J; bases not matched to a gene: 4. Germline CDR1 LNHDA, CDR2 SQIVND (reference sequence). The CDR3 sequence is CASSIDRGGEAFF. CDR3 bases: TGTGCCAGTAGTATCGACAGGGGTGGTGAAGCTTTCTTT.

This clone has just a few counts. This rearrangement joins TRBV5-1 to TRBJ2-7; 8 positions agree with TRBD2. V lost 0 bases to trimming and J lost 3 bases; unmatched junction nucleotides: 5. Germline V gene data show CDR1 as SGHRS and CDR2 as YFSETQ. The CDR3 length is 15 residues. The CDR3 sequence: CASSLVVSGVYEQYF. CDR3 coding DNA: TGCGCCAGCAGCTTGGTCGTTAGCGGGGTCTACGAGCAGTACTTC.

The CDR3 loop is CASSVGAGADTGELFF. DNA for the CDR3: TGTGCCAGCAGCGTTGGGGCGGGGGCTGACACCGGGGAGCTGTTTTTT. The chain joins TRBV7-2 to TRBJ2-2; D possibly corresponds to TRBD2 (7 bases). The V and J ends lost 5 bases and 3 bases respectively, with 16 bases between them. The V gene's germline CDR1 is SGHTA and CDR2 FQGNSA. The CDR3 contains 16 residues.

The chain joins TRBV7-3 to TRBJ2-2, with 7 bases that match TRBD1. This CDR3 region has 18 residues. Germline V CDR1 and CDR2: SGHTA, FQGTGA. After removal of 1 base from V and 1 base from J, the junction contained 9 bases not matched to a gene. The CDR3 loop is CASSLRPPGQENTGELFF. The DNA for the CDR3 is TGTGCCAGCAGCTTAAGGCCCCCCGGACAGGAGAACACCGGGGAGCTGTTTTTT.

This rearrangement joins TRBV6-1 to TRBJ2-2; tentative D call: TRBD1 (6 bases). This CDR3 is built from 12 residues. V was clipped by 9 bases and J by 6 bases, with 11 bases between them. Germline CDR1 reads MNHNS; CDR2 reads SASEGT. The CDR3 spells CASKRGSGELFF. CDR3 DNA: TGTGCCAGTAAAAGGGGGTCCGGGGAGCTGTTTTTT.

The chain combines TRBV29-1 with TRBJ2-5; 7 nucleotides align to TRBD1. The germline V gene has CDR1 SQVTM and CDR2 ANQGSEA. The CDR3 loop spans 13 amino acids. V gave up 6 bases and J gave up 0 bases; unmatched junction bases: 4. CDR3 sequence reads: CSVAGTDQETQYF. For the CDR3, the DNA is TGCAGCGTCGCCGGGACAGACCAAGAGACCCAGTACTTC.